This T cell receptor (beta chain) was retrieved from a study of cytomegalovirus exposure and HLA in healthy donors (dated 2017 in TCRdb). General notes on the study: In an earlier analysis of 587 of the donors, approximately 260 Gb of sequence data and roughly 100 million unique TCR beta sequences from about 180 million T cells were reported. The study combined high-throughput TCR immunosequencing, statistical association of individual TCRs with disease status, and machine learning to predict cytomegalovirus infection status. Among over 350 genotyped donors of the cohort, an average of 235,054 unique TCR beta nucleotide sequences were sequenced per donor, 15% to 20% of them non-productive. The T cell repertoires of several hundred subjects were profiled by immunosequencing and related to cytomegalovirus serostatus. A later analysis re-examined previously published TCR beta repertoires from roughly 650 donors and added high-resolution HLA genotyping to investigate patterns of TCR occurrence. The number of donors typed differed by locus, with about 629-630 for A, B, C, DRB1 and DQB1, 522 for DQA1, 600 to 610 for DPA1, and around 460 for DPB1. An earlier analysis of 500 to 650 of the donors applied high-throughput TCR beta sequencing to assess whether each TCR beta V gene segment acted as functional or pseudogenic. All discovery cohort repertoires had been generated using a single sequencing platform. A handful of DR-DQ haplotypes were handled as single units for association and clustering because linkage in the cohort was strong. The aim of the study was to test whether cataloging public T cell receptors could identify signatures of past pathogen exposure. About 310 gigabases of sequencing data and roughly 90 million unique TCR sequences were included in an early release covering about 700 HLA-typed donors. Along with the roughly 670-subject first cohort, a separate validation cohort of approximately 110 different subjects was used. Of the 350 to 450 genotyped donors, around 81% fell in the genetic ancestry cluster associated with self-reported Caucasian donors. In a later genetic analysis, genome-wide SNP genotypes for 398 of the 666 donors were used, and that subset was treated as a discovery cohort. Donor age, sex, ethnicity and CMV serostatus were collected together with the repertoire data. Rather than drawing on any new phenotypic data, the later analysis identified candidate immune exposures from TCR beta sequences and the way those sequences occurred across donors. HLA typing included class I and class II loci at four-digit resolution. Findings and caveats that apply to the study as a whole: Strong co-occurrence of HLA alleles, especially DR and DQ, made assigning TCR associations to individual alleles difficult. The earlier analysis of 587 of the donors excluded around 17 rarely observed V segments, including chromosome 9 orphons, because counts were too low. In the study, some 160 TCR beta chains were listed as associated with cytomegalovirus. Compared with the roughly 670-donor mean, donors in an Asian-associated ancestry cluster had fewer N-insertions in productive TCRs, according to a later genetic analysis. In an earlier analysis of 587 of the donors, most TCR beta V segments were observed in productive rearrangements about 87% or about 30% of the time, broadly matching IMGT annotations. According to the authors, the approach could potentially be generalized to other disease states and immunological phenotypes. The cohort was sequenced for TCR beta chains only, and without alpha or paired-chain data the features that could be detected were limited. Several of the top co-occurrence clusters appeared to be linked to parvovirus B19, influenza, CMV and Epstein-Barr virus, according to a later analysis. Most TCR sequences were observed very rarely across donors, whereas some public TCRs were present in many individuals. In a later analysis, some 18,000 TCR beta sequences were associated with specific HLA alleles at a false discovery rate of 0.05. In a later analysis, TCR association rates were found to vary across HLA loci, with the most associated TCRs seen for DRB1 alleles and the fewest for HLA-C alleles. Most CMV-associated TCR beta chains appeared to be HLA-restricted in a later analysis, and the HLA associations seemed to be driven largely by CMV exposure. Presence/absence analyses assumed roughly uniform sequencing depth across donors, an assumption that may not hold. Compared with equally common non-associated chains, HLA-associated TCR beta chains in a later analysis were more clonally expanded and had lower generation probabilities. The classifier was reported to diagnose cytomegalovirus status with high specificity and sensitivity in both the original and validation cohorts. Because the 87-base-pair reads could not distinguish some IMGT-functional V segments, including TRBV6-2 and TRBV6-3, those segments were excluded. In vitro tests confirmed that a few of the cytomegalovirus-associated TCR beta chains recognize cytomegalovirus antigens. An association between a missense DCLRE1C variant and V-gene and J-gene trimming of TCR beta chains was found in a later genetic analysis and replicated in an independent cohort. Correlated functional status among segregating V segments might be attributable to linkage disequilibrium, but an unknown experimental factor could not be ruled out. A cluster of highly shared sequence variants was judged likely to represent a technical artifact of the sequencing pipeline. Immune exposure information for the cohort was limited to CMV serostatus. A further reported finding was that TCR beta sequences accurately predicted the HLA-A and HLA-B alleles for most subjects in the first cohort. Because some donors lacked HLA typing at each locus, the association tests relied only on the typed subset.

The CDR3 holds 13 amino acids from the cysteine to the phenylalanine. CDR3 DNA only is kept here, 39 bases in frame from base 1. The V end loses 6 bases and the J end loses 0 bases, and a stretch of 8 bases separates them. The germline V gene provides CDR1 MNHNS and CDR2 SASEGT. This clone was recorded only once. Its target antigen remains unknown. No per-base quality is available; no much larger clone lies one base away. The cohort comprised 710 or so healthy bone marrow donors. At the time of sampling, every cohort member was nominally healthy, though immune exposures that went unrecorded were likely present. The donor was CMV seronegative and belonged to the group of 380 or so seronegative cohort members. A peripheral blood sample was collected from each donor, and TCR beta sequencing was performed on peripheral blood mononuclear cells. Genomic DNA extraction from the blood cell samples was performed with the Qiagen DNeasy Blood Extraction Kit.

The method behind the library was the immunoSEQ multiplex PCR assay. A mixture of 60 forward primers for TCR Vbeta segments and 13 reverse primers for TCR Jbeta segments was used in the multiplex PCR. Amplification of the CDR3 region of rearranged TCR beta genes was performed with a multiplex PCR assay on genomic DNA. The amplified TCR beta libraries were sequenced on the Illumina HiSeq System as 87-base-pair reads. On the authors' methods: Across the roughly 670 repertoires, a later analysis counted 78 million or so unique TCR beta chains, around 11 million of which were shared by at least two donors. Raw reads were error-corrected and collapsed into unique sequences by a nearest-neighbor algorithm in which closely related sequences were merged to remove PCR and sequencing errors. V, D and J gene segments were assigned by aligning CDR3 sequences to IMGT reference sequences. For a sequence to be retained, at least a six-nucleotide match to both a V gene segment and a J gene segment was required. Rearrangements were classified as productive when the CDR3 lacked stop codons and remained in frame with V and J, and all other rearrangements were classified as non-productive. CDR3 was defined according to IMGT convention as the region running from the second conserved V-encoded cysteine to the conserved J-encoded phenylalanine. The earlier analysis of about 610 of the donors excluded any sequence lacking an unambiguous match to a single V gene segment. An earlier analysis of approximately 590 of the donors classified V segments as functional when productive rearrangements were above 56.7% and as segregating when the standard deviation between donors was above 5%. To diagnose cytomegalovirus status from the catalog of TCR beta chain sequences, a statistical classification framework was built. A later analysis assigned V and J genes by comparing TCR nucleotide sequences with IMGT/GENE-DB human TR gene sequences. In a later analysis, CDR3 sequences and most-parsimonious VDJ recombination scenarios were assigned using the TCRdist pipeline. A later analysis defined each TCR beta chain by its CDR3 amino acid sequence plus V-gene family, and excluded reads lacking a unique V-gene family. To address suspected cross-contamination and a sequencing artifact, a later analysis removed approximately 600 highly shared, low-generation-probability nucleotide sequences. A later analysis calculated a clonal expansion index for each public chain from normalized within-repertoire ranks of inferred template counts. In a later analysis, generation probabilities were computed using a VDJ recombination model fitted to out-of-frame rearrangements, and the results were checked against IGoR. In a later analysis, TCR-TCR, TCR-HLA and TCR-CMV co-occurrence was scored with hypergeometric tests, and a repertoire-size bias correction was applied to TCR pairs. False discovery rates were estimated in a later analysis by permuting HLA or CMV assignments 20 times. In a later analysis, co-occurring TCRs were grouped with DBSCAN, and TCRdist sequence similarity was added when clustering was performed within HLA-allele-positive subsets. Repertoires with fewer than 30,000 or more than 120,000 public chains, plus five repertoires with anomalous nucleotide sharing, were excluded from co-occurrence clustering. TCRdb took over this immuneACCESS table, retaining in-frame rearrangements with V and J assigned. Such tables are incomplete; in checked studies, under half of the missing clones stem from an unresolved V gene, and the remainder is unexplained. Clone size and V and J calls were adopted from that table, with D and trimming inferred from the DNA. In all, the sample holds some 140,000 clones, and roughly 80% of those were seen once. The ten largest clones capture 4% of the sample.

Here the chain combines TRBV6-1 and TRBJ1-2; TRBD1 is perhaps the D gene, given 6 matching bases. Sequenced input: PBMCs. This sequence was found in a woman aged 40 to 50 in good health and CMV-seronegative. The sequence in DNA is TGTGCCAGCAGCGGACAGCCTAACTATGGCTACACCTTC. It codes for CASSGQPNYGYTF.